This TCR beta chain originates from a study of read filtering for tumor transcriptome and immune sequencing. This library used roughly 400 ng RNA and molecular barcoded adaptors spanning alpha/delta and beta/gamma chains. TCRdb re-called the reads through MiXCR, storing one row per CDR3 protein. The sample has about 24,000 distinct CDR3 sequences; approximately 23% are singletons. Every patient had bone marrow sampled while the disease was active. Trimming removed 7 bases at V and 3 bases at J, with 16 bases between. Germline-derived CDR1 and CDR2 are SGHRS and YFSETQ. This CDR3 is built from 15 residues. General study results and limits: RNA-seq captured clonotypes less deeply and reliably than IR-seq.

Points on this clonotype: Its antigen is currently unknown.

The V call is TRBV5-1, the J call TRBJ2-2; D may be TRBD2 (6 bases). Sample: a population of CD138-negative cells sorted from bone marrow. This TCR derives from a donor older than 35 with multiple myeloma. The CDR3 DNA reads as TGCGCCAGCTCTTTAAGCGGGCTCGACACCGGGGAGCTGTTTTTT. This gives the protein CASSLSGLDTGELFF.